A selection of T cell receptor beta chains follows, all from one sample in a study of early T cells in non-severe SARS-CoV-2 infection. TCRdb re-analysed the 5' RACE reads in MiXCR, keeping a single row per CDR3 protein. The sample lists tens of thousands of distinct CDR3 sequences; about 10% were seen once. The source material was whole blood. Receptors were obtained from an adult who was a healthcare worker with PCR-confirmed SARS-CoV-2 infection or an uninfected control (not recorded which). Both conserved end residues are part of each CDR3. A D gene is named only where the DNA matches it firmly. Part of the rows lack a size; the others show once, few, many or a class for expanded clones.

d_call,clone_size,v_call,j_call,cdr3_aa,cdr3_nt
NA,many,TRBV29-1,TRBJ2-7,CSVGGAGGSYEQYF,TGCAGCGTTGGCGGGGCAGGGGGGTCCTACGAGCAGTACTTC
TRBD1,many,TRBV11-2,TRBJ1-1,CASSLNRGDNTEAFF,TGTGCCAGCAGCTTAAACAGGGGCGATAACACTGAAGCTTTCTTT
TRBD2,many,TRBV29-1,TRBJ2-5,CSADGSREGETQYF,TGCAGCGCGGATGGCTCCAGGGAGGGAGAGACCCAGTACTTC
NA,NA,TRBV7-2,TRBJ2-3,CASSLSRWTDTQYF,TGTGCCAGCAGCTTGTCCCGGTGGACAGATACGCAGTATTTT
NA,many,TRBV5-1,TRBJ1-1,CASSLDPGTASEAFF,TGCGCCAGCAGCTTGGACCCCGGGACCGCTTCTGAAGCTTTCTTT
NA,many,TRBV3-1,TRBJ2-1,CASSQRGHYNEQFF,TGTGCCAGCAGCCAACGCGGCCACTACAATGAGCAGTTCTTC
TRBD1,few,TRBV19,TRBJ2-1,CAIARWAGGNEQFF,TGTGCCATAGCGAGATGGGCAGGGGGCAATGAGCAGTTCTTC
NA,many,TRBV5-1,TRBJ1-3,CASADTSGNTIYF,TGCGCCAGCGCGGACACCTCTGGAAACACCATATATTTT
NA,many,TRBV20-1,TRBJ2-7,CSASSRLSSYEQYF,TGCAGTGCTAGTTCCAGGCTAAGTTCCTACGAGCAGTACTTC
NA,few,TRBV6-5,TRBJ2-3,CASRTAKDTQYF,TGTGCCAGCCGGACCGCCAAAGATACGCAGTATTTT
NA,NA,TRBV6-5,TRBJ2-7,CARRHRDGSYEQYF,TGTGCCAGGAGACATCGGGACGGCTCCTACGAGCAGTACTTC
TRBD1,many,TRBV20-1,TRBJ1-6,CSAAATGGLDNSPLHF,TGCAGTGCTGCAGCTACAGGGGGATTAGATAATTCACCCCTCCACTTT
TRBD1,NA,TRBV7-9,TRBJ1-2,CASSLDQGQGVGYTF,TGTGCCAGCAGTCTAGATCAAGGACAGGGCGTTGGCTACACCTTC
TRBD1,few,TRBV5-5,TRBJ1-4,CASSLVTGGDEKLFF,TGTGCCAGCAGCCTCGTGACAGGGGGCGATGAAAAACTGTTTTTT